What follows describes a single TCR beta chain. What it binds is unknown. This CDR3 spans 14 amino acids. V lost 5 bases and J lost 6, with 17 bases in between. Per the germline V gene, CDR1 is MNHNY and CDR2 is SVGAGI (reference sequence). Post-sort purity exceeded 95% for all sorted populations. The sample belongs to a study of beta chain features in type 1 diabetes. On the study more broadly: Healthy donors resembled patients in age, gender and cell yields.

Findings and limits, study-wide: The influence of HLA type on TCRB rearrangement stayed undetermined. Highly expressing activated T cells could be over-counted with a cDNA template.

The isolated RNA, all of it, was reverse transcribed, so expressed TCRB transcripts were what got sequenced. The table came from immunoSEQ multiplex PCR; TCRdb's copy has only in-frame clones and leaves some out. The sample has some 150,000 clones, over 8.5% seen once. J is TRBJ2-7 and V is TRBV6-6; D is perhaps TRBD2 (6 bases). The sequence came from a young man in good health. Material: central memory CD4+ T cells from blood. In nucleotides, the CDR3 is TGTGCCAGCAGTCCAACGGGGCCGGAGGGCGAGCAGTACTTC. It codes for CASSPTGPEGEQYF.